These T cell receptor beta chains were read from a single sample in a study of blood T cells in healthy people across ages. TCRdb ran MiXCR on the 5' RACE reads and lists one entry per CDR3 protein. The table lists 1.2 million to 1.5 million distinct CDR3 sequences, 59% of them singletons. Material for sequencing was blood. All receptors come from a man aged 18 to 35 in good health. Each CDR3 is given with its conserved first and last residue. D genes are given only for firm matches. Where a row states a size, it is once, few, many or the class of an expanded clone; other rows omit it.

>TRBD2|TRBJ2-4|.|TRBV7-2
CASSLIRGSVNGQYF
>TRBD1|TRBJ1-1|.|TRBV10-3
CAIETGTGNTEAFF
>TRBD1|TRBJ1-4|.|TRBV15
CATSRGTGHEKLFF
>TRBD1|TRBJ2-7|few|TRBV10-3
CAISEDRGGEQYF
>TRBD1|TRBJ2-7|.|TRBV5-6
CASSSADRARVGYELYF
>TRBD2|TRBJ2-3|.|TRBV20-1
CSACPGLAGPEDTQYF
>.|TRBJ2-5|.|TRBV5-1
CASSLLEGTQETQYF
>.|TRBJ2-5|.|TRBV5-1
CASSVSRGSQETQYF
>TRBD1|TRBJ2-6|.|TRBV5-1
CASSPGQGVFGASVLTF
>.|TRBJ2-6|.|TRBV5-6
CASSPAHSGANVLTF
>.|TRBJ2-3|.|TRBV6-2/TRBV6-3
CASSYSPRSEDSGYTDTQYF
>.|TRBJ2-7|few|TRBV28
CASRPPTVNSYEQYF
>.|TRBJ1-3|.|TRBV2
CASSDPTSAPPGNTIYF
>.|TRBJ2-2|.|TRBV6-5
CASSYFSGNTGELFF
>.|TRBJ2-7|.|TRBV20-1
CSAKFWTAPWYEQYF
>.|TRBJ2-5|.|TRBV29-1
CSVVELNNEQYF
>.|.|.|TRBV21-1
CASSKGGRLSAGEYYEQYF
>.|TRBJ2-4|.|TRBV4-1
CASNNLMGHDLLAKNIQYF
>.|TRBJ1-2|few|TRBV27
CASSFAGDYGYTF
>.|TRBJ1-2|once|TRBV6-1
CATANYGYTF
>TRBD1|TRBJ2-7|.|TRBV20-1
CSASASGQGGEQYF
>.|TRBJ2-7|few|TRBV27
CASSERPGSYEQYF
>.|TRBJ2-2|.|TRBV11-3
CASSYSRGSGELFF
>TRBD2|TRBJ2-5|.|TRBV10-3
CAIRPSGLAGAGGIQETQYF
>TRBD1|TRBJ2-1|.|TRBV5-1
CASSLVGRGLGEQFF
>.|TRBJ2-7|once|TRBV11-2
CASSPRGSRDYEQYF
>TRBD1|TRBJ1-6|.|TRBV6-1
CASSRDRRDSPLHF
>.|TRBJ2-7|.|TRBV28
CASTIGGSYEQYF
>TRBD1|TRBJ2-7|.|TRBV10-2
CASIMGQSSYEQYF
>TRBD2|TRBJ2-3|.|TRBV7-2
CASSHGLAGYTDTQYF
>TRBD1|TRBJ2-1|.|TRBV7-2
CASSFQGVVDEQFF
>TRBD2|TRBJ2-1|.|TRBV7-9
CASSSYTAGGYNEQFF
>.|TRBJ2-3|once|TRBV10-3
CAIKARSTDTQYF
>TRBD2|TRBJ2-1|few|TRBV4-1
CASRGGGRSYNEQFF
>TRBD2|TRBJ2-5|.|TRBV4-3
CASSRRLAGATIETQYF
>.|TRBJ1-1|few|TRBV7-2
CASSLRGRGDTEAFF
>.|TRBJ1-6|.|TRBV2
CASRRQRNSPLHF
>TRBD2|TRBJ2-3|.|TRBV18
CASSPPLAGASPGRNTQYF
>.|TRBJ2-5|.|TRBV3-1
CASSQDDGYLETQYF
>.|.|.|TRBV4-1
CASSQDWGFSNQPQYF
>.|TRBJ1-1|once|TRBV6-5
CASSYSAGDAFF
>TRBD1|TRBJ2-1|once|TRBV4-1
CASSQVAPTQGPNEQFF
>TRBD2|TRBJ2-1|few|TRBV5-5
CASSSPGTSLPNEQFF
>.|TRBJ1-2|.|TRBV18
CASSPSGHYGYTF
>TRBD2|TRBJ2-5|.|TRBV6-2/TRBV6-3
CASSHRQRGAKETQYF
>TRBD1|TRBJ2-5|few|TRBV13
CASSLERGPETQYF
>.|TRBJ1-6|few|TRBV4-2
CASSQDEGDHSPLHF